The rows below give T cell receptor beta chains drawn from one sample of a study of cytomegalovirus exposure and HLA in healthy donors. The assay was immunoSEQ multiplex PCR, and TCRdb's table has in-frame clones only and misses some. The data hold 150,000 or so clones, with approximately 80% observed a single time. The sequenced sample consisted of PBMCs. Every receptor here comes from a male donor in good health and CMV-seropositive. Both conserved end residues are part of each CDR3. Fields, in order: J gene, V gene, D gene, clone size, CDR3 protein, CDR3 DNA. The D gene is left open where the match is weak. Some rows have no size entry. The others give once, few or many, or a class for an expanded clone.

J gene: TRBJ1-1; V gene: TRBV28; D gene: TRBD1; clone size: once; CDR3 protein: CASSSRLQGDTEAFF; CDR3 DNA: TGTGCCAGCAGTTCCCGATTACAGGGGGACACTGAAGCTTTCTTT
J gene: TRBJ2-1; V gene: TRBV11-3; D gene: -; clone size: -; CDR3 protein: CASSPSVADEQFF; CDR3 DNA: TGTGCCAGCAGCCCCTCGGTAGCGGATGAGCAGTTCTTC
J gene: TRBJ2-2; V gene: TRBV18; D gene: TRBD2; clone size: -; CDR3 protein: CASSPAAGDTGELFF; CDR3 DNA: TGTGCCAGCTCACCAGCAGCGGGAGACACCGGGGAGCTGTTTTTT
J gene: TRBJ1-1; V gene: TRBV5-1; D gene: -; clone size: -; CDR3 protein: CASSLGPGANTEAFF; CDR3 DNA: TGCGCCAGCAGCTTGGGGCCAGGGGCGAACACTGAAGCTTTCTTT
J gene: TRBJ2-1; V gene: TRBV9; D gene: -; clone size: -; CDR3 protein: CASSAPLRSNEQFF; CDR3 DNA: TGTGCCAGCAGCGCCCCTTTACGGAGCAATGAGCAGTTCTTC
J gene: TRBJ2-2; V gene: TRBV7-2; D gene: TRBD2; clone size: -; CDR3 protein: CASRGREAGNTGELFF; CDR3 DNA: TGTGCCAGCCGAGGGCGGGAGGCCGGGAACACCGGGGAGCTGTTTTTT
J gene: TRBJ2-7; V gene: TRBV11-1; D gene: TRBD1; clone size: -; CDR3 protein: CASSRTGVSYEQYF; CDR3 DNA: TGTGCCAGCAGTCGGACAGGGGTGTCCTACGAGCAGTACTTC
J gene: TRBJ2-4; V gene: TRBV19; D gene: TRBD1; clone size: -; CDR3 protein: CASTTGGNIQYF; CDR3 DNA: TGTGCCAGTACCACAGGGGGGAACATTCAGTACTTC
J gene: TRBJ2-7; V gene: TRBV28; D gene: TRBD1; clone size: -; CDR3 protein: CASSSSDRDYEQYF; CDR3 DNA: TGTGCCAGCAGTTCATCGGACAGGGACTACGAGCAGTACTTC
J gene: TRBJ2-7; V gene: TRBV28; D gene: TRBD1; clone size: -; CDR3 protein: CASDAPGQGFYEQYF; CDR3 DNA: TGTGCCAGCGATGCTCCGGGACAGGGGTTCTACGAGCAGTACTTC
J gene: TRBJ1-6; V gene: TRBV12-2; D gene: -; clone size: -; CDR3 protein: CASRLASGPGNSPLHF; CDR3 DNA: TGTGCAAGTCGCTTAGCTTCAGGGCCAGGCAATTCACCCCTCCACTTT
J gene: TRBJ2-2; V gene: TRBV11-2; D gene: TRBD1; clone size: -; CDR3 protein: CASSSATGVKSGELFF; CDR3 DNA: TGTGCCAGCAGCTCAGCAACAGGGGTCAAATCCGGGGAGCTGTTTTTT
J gene: TRBJ2-7; V gene: TRBV7-3; D gene: TRBD1; clone size: -; CDR3 protein: CASSLTGVDDEQYF; CDR3 DNA: TGTGCCAGCAGCCTGACAGGGGTCGATGACGAGCAGTACTTC
J gene: TRBJ1-1; V gene: TRBV19; D gene: -; clone size: -; CDR3 protein: CASKTGMNTEAFF; CDR3 DNA: TGTGCCAGTAAAACAGGAATGAACACTGAAGCTTTCTTT
J gene: TRBJ2-4; V gene: TRBV29-1; D gene: -; clone size: -; CDR3 protein: CSVEGSRGNIQYF; CDR3 DNA: TGCAGCGTTGAAGGGTCCAGGGGAAACATTCAGTACTTC
J gene: TRBJ2-3; V gene: TRBV27; D gene: -; clone size: few; CDR3 protein: CASSLRGRAPSTDTQYF; CDR3 DNA: TGTGCCAGCAGCCTAAGGGGGAGGGCCCCCAGCACAGATACGCAGTATTTT
J gene: TRBJ2-7; V gene: TRBV27; D gene: -; clone size: -; CDR3 protein: CASSWGPSSYEQYF; CDR3 DNA: TGTGCCAGCAGTTGGGGCCCGAGCTCCTACGAGCAGTACTTC
J gene: TRBJ1-5; V gene: TRBV6-1; D gene: -; clone size: -; CDR3 protein: CASSADRGGYSNQPQHF; CDR3 DNA: TGTGCCAGCAGTGCCGATCGAGGGGGTTATAGCAATCAGCCCCAGCATTTT
J gene: TRBJ2-1; V gene: TRBV29-1; D gene: TRBD2; clone size: few; CDR3 protein: CSVGPLAGLLNEQFF; CDR3 DNA: TGCAGCGTTGGCCCCCTAGCGGGGCTTCTCAATGAGCAGTTCTTC
J gene: TRBJ2-7; V gene: TRBV25-1; D gene: TRBD2; clone size: -; CDR3 protein: CASGGTSTHEQYF; CDR3 DNA: TGTGCCAGCGGGGGGACTAGCACCCACGAGCAGTACTTC
J gene: TRBJ1-1; V gene: TRBV10-3; D gene: TRBD1; clone size: -; CDR3 protein: CAISVGRQGRTEAFF; CDR3 DNA: TGTGCCATCAGTGTGGGTAGACAGGGAAGGACTGAAGCTTTCTTT
J gene: TRBJ2-5; V gene: TRBV4-1; D gene: -; clone size: -; CDR3 protein: CASSQDLRGRETQYF; CDR3 DNA: TGCGCCAGCAGCCAAGATCTAAGAGGTCGAGAGACCCAGTACTTC
J gene: TRBJ1-6; V gene: TRBV2; D gene: TRBD1; clone size: once; CDR3 protein: CAQAPRQGAGSPLHF; CDR3 DNA: TGTGCCCAGGCCCCCAGACAGGGGGCAGGATCACCCCTCCACTTT
J gene: TRBJ2-2; V gene: TRBV30; D gene: TRBD2; clone size: once; CDR3 protein: CAWSVRSGINTGELFF; CDR3 DNA: TGTGCCTGGAGTGTACGGAGCGGGATCAACACCGGGGAGCTGTTTTTT
J gene: TRBJ1-5; V gene: TRBV30; D gene: TRBD1; clone size: -; CDR3 protein: CAWTKSGGKYQPQHF; CDR3 DNA: TGTGCCTGGACCAAATCAGGGGGCAAGTATCAGCCCCAGCATTTT
J gene: TRBJ2-7; V gene: TRBV28; D gene: TRBD2; clone size: -; CDR3 protein: CASSPLTSGRSYEQYF; CDR3 DNA: TGTGCCAGCAGTCCCTTGACTAGCGGGAGGTCCTACGAGCAGTACTTC
J gene: TRBJ1-1; V gene: TRBV21-1; D gene: -; clone size: -; CDR3 protein: CASLGSSRGKVVAFF; CDR3 DNA: TGTGCCAGCCTCGGCAGCAGTCGGGGGAAGGTCGTAGCTTTCTTT
J gene: TRBJ2-5; V gene: TRBV9; D gene: TRBD2; clone size: -; CDR3 protein: CASSVRGGLEGETQYF; CDR3 DNA: TGTGCCAGCAGCGTTCGGGGGGGACTAGAAGGGGAGACCCAGTACTTC
J gene: TRBJ2-5; V gene: TRBV5-4; D gene: -; clone size: -; CDR3 protein: CASSLGQIQETQYF; CDR3 DNA: TGTGCCAGCAGCTTGGGACAGATCCAAGAGACCCAGTACTTC
J gene: TRBJ1-3; V gene: TRBV19; D gene: -; clone size: -; CDR3 protein: CASSIDRDTNSGNTIYF; CDR3 DNA: TGTGCCAGTAGTATAGACCGGGACACTAACTCTGGAAACACCATATATTTT
J gene: TRBJ2-5; V gene: TRBV5-1; D gene: TRBD2; clone size: -; CDR3 protein: CASSLRLAGASETQYF; CDR3 DNA: TGCGCCAGCAGCTTGCGGCTAGCGGGAGCCTCAGAGACCCAGTACTTC
J gene: TRBJ2-1; V gene: TRBV19; D gene: TRBD2; clone size: -; CDR3 protein: CASSIASGGAYNEQFF; CDR3 DNA: TGTGCCAGTAGTATTGCTAGCGGGGGGGCCTACAATGAGCAGTTCTTC
J gene: TRBJ1-2; V gene: TRBV6-1; D gene: -; clone size: -; CDR3 protein: CASSEAVRPAF; CDR3 DNA: TGTGCCAGCAGTGAAGCGGTCAGGCCGGCCTTC
J gene: TRBJ2-7; V gene: TRBV27; D gene: -; clone size: -; CDR3 protein: CASSLSNLGLPVEQYF; CDR3 DNA: TGTGCCAGCAGTTTATCGAATTTGGGACTGCCCGTCGAGCAGTACTTC
J gene: TRBJ2-1; V gene: TRBV7-9; D gene: TRBD2; clone size: -; CDR3 protein: CASSLGLAGGDEQFF; CDR3 DNA: TGTGCCAGCAGCTTAGGGCTAGCGGGGGGCGATGAGCAGTTCTTC
J gene: TRBJ1-1; V gene: TRBV7-8; D gene: -; clone size: -; CDR3 protein: CASSLDSGEAFF; CDR3 DNA: TGTGCCAGCAGCTTAGATTCCGGTGAAGCTTTCTTT
J gene: TRBJ2-5; V gene: TRBV7-7; D gene: -; clone size: -; CDR3 protein: CASSPFLGRGETQYF; CDR3 DNA: TGTGCTAGCAGCCCATTCCTCGGGAGAGGAGAGACCCAGTACTTC
J gene: TRBJ1-1; V gene: TRBV9; D gene: -; clone size: few; CDR3 protein: CASSARAGSMNTEAFF; CDR3 DNA: TGTGCCAGCAGCGCCCGTGCGGGGTCTATGAACACTGAAGCTTTCTTT
J gene: TRBJ1-5; V gene: TRBV2; D gene: -; clone size: -; CDR3 protein: CASSETSGNQPQHF; CDR3 DNA: TGTGCCAGCAGTGAAACCAGCGGCAATCAGCCCCAGCATTTT
J gene: TRBJ2-7; V gene: TRBV11-1; D gene: -; clone size: -; CDR3 protein: CASSFLGGTHSYEQYF; CDR3 DNA: TGTGCCAGCAGCTTTCTTGGCGGGACCCACTCCTACGAGCAGTACTTC
J gene: TRBJ1-3; V gene: TRBV7-2; D gene: -; clone size: -; CDR3 protein: CASSQASGNTIYF; CDR3 DNA: TGTGCCAGCAGCCAGGCTTCTGGAAACACCATATATTTT
J gene: TRBJ2-1; V gene: TRBV5-4; D gene: -; clone size: -; CDR3 protein: CASSLSLASYNEQFF; CDR3 DNA: TGTGCCAGCAGCTTGTCGCTAGCCTCCTACAATGAGCAGTTCTTC
J gene: TRBJ2-6; V gene: TRBV5-8; D gene: -; clone size: once; CDR3 protein: CASSFQFSGANVLTF; CDR3 DNA: TGTGCCAGCAGCTTTCAGTTCTCTGGGGCCAACGTCCTGACTTTC
J gene: TRBJ1-5; V gene: TRBV7-2; D gene: -; clone size: -; CDR3 protein: CASSQTANQPQHF; CDR3 DNA: TGTGCCAGCAGCCAGACAGCAAATCAGCCCCAGCATTTT
J gene: TRBJ1-4; V gene: TRBV4-1; D gene: -; clone size: -; CDR3 protein: CASSHKSLMRDEKLFF; CDR3 DNA: TGCGCCAGCAGCCATAAATCTCTGATGAGGGATGAAAAACTGTTTTTT
J gene: TRBJ2-2; V gene: TRBV6-5; D gene: -; clone size: few; CDR3 protein: CASSYETTNTGELFF; CDR3 DNA: TGTGCCAGCAGTTACGAAACTACGAACACCGGGGAGCTGTTTTTT
J gene: TRBJ1-6; V gene: TRBV19; D gene: TRBD1; clone size: once; CDR3 protein: CASSIPQGAERSPLHF; CDR3 DNA: TGTGCCAGTAGTATACCACAGGGGGCTGAGAGGTCACCCCTCCACTTT
J gene: TRBJ2-2; V gene: TRBV28; D gene: -; clone size: -; CDR3 protein: CASKDRNTGELFF; CDR3 DNA: TGTGCCAGCAAAGACAGAAACACCGGGGAGCTGTTTTTT
J gene: TRBJ2-3; V gene: TRBV28; D gene: -; clone size: -; CDR3 protein: CASSSGGATDTQYF; CDR3 DNA: TGTGCCAGCAGTTCGGGGGGCGCAACAGATACGCAGTATTTT
J gene: TRBJ2-7; V gene: TRBV27; D gene: TRBD2; clone size: few; CDR3 protein: CASKQRESSSTYEQYF; CDR3 DNA: TGTGCCAGCAAGCAGCGGGAGTCGAGCTCGACCTACGAGCAGTACTTC
J gene: TRBJ2-4; V gene: TRBV13; D gene: TRBD2; clone size: -; CDR3 protein: CASSLAGGSFGIQYF; CDR3 DNA: TGTGCCAGCAGCTTAGCGGGAGGGTCCTTTGGCATTCAGTACTTC
J gene: TRBJ2-7; V gene: TRBV11-2; D gene: TRBD2; clone size: -; CDR3 protein: CASSQSSGSYEQYF; CDR3 DNA: TGTGCCAGCAGCCAATCTAGCGGATCCTACGAGCAGTACTTC
J gene: TRBJ1-1; V gene: TRBV10-3; D gene: -; clone size: few; CDR3 protein: CAISESIGQGAFF; CDR3 DNA: TGTGCCATCAGTGAGTCAATAGGACAAGGAGCTTTCTTT
J gene: TRBJ2-7; V gene: TRBV5-4; D gene: -; clone size: -; CDR3 protein: CASSLGQSYEQYF; CDR3 DNA: TGTGCCAGCAGCTTGGGTCAGTCCTACGAGCAGTACTTC